A selection of T cell receptor beta chains follows, all from one sample in a study of early T cells in non-severe SARS-CoV-2 infection. TCRdb reprocessed the 5' RACE reads with MiXCR, giving one entry per CDR3 protein. The sample includes approximately 39,000 distinct CDR3 sequences, 6% to 7.5% of them seen just once. The specimen was whole blood, collected at baseline. The receptor set was obtained from an adult who was a healthcare worker with PCR-confirmed SARS-CoV-2 infection or an uninfected control (not recorded which). Both conserved end residues are part of each CDR3. The D gene is left open where the match is weak. The listing skips clone size in some rows; elsewhere it reads once, few, many or a size class.

>.|TRBV6-5|.|TRBJ1-2
TGTGCCAGCAGCCGGTCATTCCGGGATGACTATGGCTACACCTTC
CASSRSFRDDYGYTF
>.|TRBV12-3/TRBV12-4|many|TRBJ1-4
TGTGCCAGCAGACCCGAGGCCGCTAATGAAAAACTGTTTTTT
CASRPEAANEKLFF
>.|TRBV20-1|few|TRBJ1-2
TGCAGTGCTGACTCTCATGGAACAGGGCAGGACACCTTC
CSADSHGTGQDTF
>.|TRBV18|many|TRBJ1-1
TGTGCCAGCTCACCACCGGAGACCTACACTGAAGCTTTCTTT
CASSPPETYTEAFF
>.|TRBV7-2|.|TRBJ1-2
TGTGCCAGCAGCTTAAGACAGAACTATGGCTACACCTTC
CASSLRQNYGYTF
>.|TRBV6-5|many|TRBJ2-1
TGTGCCAGCAGCCGCCACTGGGATGAGCAGTTCTTC
CASSRHWDEQFF
>TRBD2|TRBV10-3|few|TRBJ2-3
TGTGCCATCAGCCGACTAGCGGGTGGCACAGATACGCAGTATTTT
CAISRLAGGTDTQYF
>.|TRBV24-1|.|TRBJ2-1
TGTGCCACCAGTGATTTGTCAACGAGTTGGAATGAGCAGTTCTTC
CATSDLSTSWNEQFF
>.|TRBV4-3|few|TRBJ2-6
TGCGCCAGCAGCCAAAGCCCGTCTGGGGCCAACGTCCTGACTTTC
CASSQSPSGANVLTF
>.|TRBV18|.|TRBJ2-5
TGTGCCAGCTCACCCAGGACACTCCAAGAGACCCAGTACTTC
CASSPRTLQETQYF
>TRBD2|TRBV7-9|few|TRBJ2-1
TGTGCCAGCAGCTCCCCAGGGACTAGCGGGGACAATGAGCAGTTCTTC
CASSSPGTSGDNEQFF
>.|TRBV7-2|many|TRBJ2-1
TGTGCCACCGCGGGGGCCAATGAGCAGTTCTTC
CATAGANEQFF
>TRBD1|TRBV9|few|TRBJ1-2
TGTGCCAGCAGCGCAGGACAGGGACAAGGCTACACCTTC
CASSAGQGQGYTF
>.|TRBV7-3|many|TRBJ2-2
TGTGCCAGCAGCTTAAACGGACGGACCGGGGAGCTGTTTTTT
CASSLNGRTGELFF
>TRBD2|TRBV7-3|many|TRBJ2-1
TGTGCCAGCAGCGTTGGGACTAGAGGGTCCTACAATGAGCAGTTCTTC
CASSVGTRGSYNEQFF
>TRBD2|TRBV7-3|many|TRBJ2-5
TGTGCCAGCAGCGAACACGGGACTAGCGTCGAGACCCAGTACTTC
CASSEHGTSVETQYF
>TRBD1|TRBV18|many|TRBJ1-6
TGTGCCAGCTCACCATTCCGGGACAGGGAGAATTCACCCCTCCACTTT
CASSPFRDRENSPLHF
>TRBD2|TRBV6-2/TRBV6-3|many|TRBJ2-7
TGTGCCAGCAGTTACTCTCGCCTAGCGGAACCCTCCTACGAGCAGTACTTC
CASSYSRLAEPSYEQYF
>.|TRBV7-8|few|TRBJ1-5
TGTGCCAGCAGCTTAAGGGGCAGACAAGGGACTCAGCCCCAGCATTTT
CASSLRGRQGTQPQHF
>.|TRBV7-6|many|TRBJ2-3
TGTGCCAGCAGCTTAGTCTCCCCTGGGGGGCTGGGCACAGATACGCAGTATTTT
CASSLVSPGGLGTDTQYF
>.|TRBV14|.|TRBJ2-4
TGTGCCAGCAGCCGGGGTTCGGCCAAAAACATTCAGTACTTC
CASSRGSAKNIQYF
>.|TRBV7-6|.|TRBJ2-3
TGTGCCAGCAGCCCTACCACCCGCCTCGTCACAGATACGCAGTATTTT
CASSPTTRLVTDTQYF
>.|TRBV6-4|medium-sized|TRBJ1-2
TGTGCCAGCAGTGACTTGGTACGGCTTTCCTCCAACCTATCTGGTGGCTACACCTTC
CASSDLVRLSSNLSGGYTF